The 19 T cell receptor beta chains in this list originate from one sample, sequenced in a study of T-cell memory formation after mild COVID-19 (dated by TCRdb to the early 2020s). Library generation was performed with 5' RACE. The sequencing machine was an Illumina NovaSeq 6000. Through fastp at Q25 and MiXCR, TCRdb rebuilt clones from the public reads, retaining in-frame beta chains. Rows are combined by CDR3 protein, so each entry shows the most common genes and DNA. For this sample the table gives fewer than 650,000 distinct CDR3 sequences, of which roughly 21% were detected only once. About 8.2% of the sample is taken by the ten largest. Material: PBMCs or a T cell subset sorted from them (not recorded which). These receptors all stem from an adult woman who had mild COVID-19 (a few samples of this study predate the infection). The sample titles of this study are shuffled in the database, so cell type and time point are left out; the donor was told from shared clones.

In this sample, this clonotype turned up a few times. V gene TRBV12-3 or TRBV12-4 combines with J gene TRBJ1-1; D gene uncertain. V lost 5 bases and J lost 1, with 11 bases in between. The CDR3 extends over 14 amino acids. This CDR3 reads CASSPLGGNTEAFF. Written as DNA, the CDR3 is TGTGCCAGCAGTCCCTTGGGAGGGAACACTGAAGCTTTCTTT.

The V call is TRBV11-2, the J call TRBJ2-3; maybe TRBD2 (5 bases). Germline V lookup: CDR1 SGHAT, CDR2 FQNNGV. Trimming took 2 bases from V and 0 from J, leaving 12 bases between them. The length of the CDR3 is 16 residues. The CDR3 DNA follows: TGTGCCAGCAGCTTAAACCTAGCAGCTAGCACAGATACGCAGTATTTT. Residues: CASSLNLAASTDTQYF.

This chain links TRBV10-3 with TRBJ1-5; 9 bases map to TRBD1. The CDR3 covers 14 residues. Germline trimming cut 6 bases from V and 6 bases from J; bases unmatched to any gene: 6. CDR1 is ENHRY and CDR2 is SYGVKD in the germline V gene. For the CDR3, the DNA is TGTGCCATCAGACAGGGACAGGGTTCTCAGCCCCAGCATTTT. It encodes CAIRQGQGSQPQHF.

This clonotype was counted a few times. The V call is TRBV11-2, the J call TRBJ2-7, with TRBD2 matching over 8 bases. After removal of 0 bases from V and 0 bases from J, the junction contained 7 bases not matched to a gene. Germline loops: CDR1 SGHAT, CDR2 FQNNGV. This CDR3 spans 17 amino acids. CDR3 loop: CASSLDMGGGSSYEQYF. CDR3 DNA sequence: TGTGCCAGCAGCTTAGATATGGGCGGGGGGAGCTCCTACGAGCAGTACTTC.

This sequence joins TRBV4-1 and TRBJ2-3; no definite D call. This CDR3 spans 13 amino acids. With 2 bases removed from V and 5 bases from J, the gap between germline ends came to 8 bases. Germline values: CDR1 MGHRA, CDR2 YSYEKL. This CDR3 reads CASSQITVDTQYF. Written as DNA, the CDR3 is TGCGCCAGCAGCCAAATTACGGTAGATACGCAGTATTTT.

The sample holds a few counts of this clonotype. The chain carries TRBV7-2 and TRBJ2-7; 7 nucleotides agree with TRBD1. From germline, CDR1 is SGHTA and CDR2 FQGNSA. This CDR3 has 13 amino acids. The V segment lost 2 bases and the J segment 5 bases; nucleotides outside the gene matches: 3. CDR3 nucleotide sequence: TGTGCCAGCAGCTTATCCAGGGGGAACGAGCAGTACTTC. Translating it yields CASSLSRGNEQYF.

This sequence joins TRBV6-5 and TRBJ1-6; 7 bases fit TRBD1. The CDR3 is made up of 12 amino acids. V was clipped by 7 bases and J by 10 bases; unmatched bases: 4. Germline-derived CDR1 and CDR2 are MNHEY and SVGAGI. Written as DNA, the CDR3 is TGTGCCAGCACCCACAGGGGATCACCCCTCCACTTT. It is translated as CASTHRGSPLHF.

This chain uses TRBV4-2 with TRBJ2-1, with D possibly being TRBD2 (7 bases). Germline lookup yields CDR1 LGHNA and CDR2 YNFKEQ. CDR3 length equals 17 residues. The V gene lost 4 bases and the J gene lost 5 bases, with 21 bases spanning the gap. CDR3 in amino acids: CASSPTLGAGEHNEQFF. The CDR3, as DNA: TGTGCCAGCAGCCCTACCCTGGGGGCGGGAGAACACAATGAGCAGTTCTTC.

CDR3 sequence reads: CASSLASGGTSYEQYF. In DNA, the CDR3 is TGCGCCAGCAGCTTAGCCTCCGGGGGCACCTCCTACGAGCAGTACTTC. The J gene is TRBJ2-7, the V gene TRBV5-1; D tentatively reads TRBD1 or TRBD2 (6 bases each). The V and J ends lost 2 bases and 0 bases respectively, with 15 bases between them. The CDR3 consists of 16 residues. Germline V lookup: CDR1 SGHRS, CDR2 YFSETQ.

This chain joins TRBV11-2 and TRBJ1-3; D gene ambiguous. The V and J ends lost 4 bases and 7 bases respectively, with 8 bases between them. CDR3 length equals 12 residues. The V gene's germline CDR1 is SGHAT and CDR2 FQNNGV. The CDR3 coding sequence is TGTGCCAGCAGCTGGATTGTTAACACCATATATTTT. Its translation is CASSWIVNTIYF.

The J gene is TRBJ2-7, the V gene TRBV5-1, with TRBD2 matching 10 bases. Germline V lookup: CDR1 SGHRS, CDR2 YFSETQ. The CDR3 runs 18 residues. The ends lost 0 bases at V and 2 bases at J; junction bases unmatched: 11. CDR3 nucleotide sequence: TGCGCCAGCAGCTTGGTTCCTAGCGGGAGCAGTGGCACCTACGAGCAGTACTTC. This gives the protein CASSLVPSGSSGTYEQYF.

This chain connects TRBV19 to TRBJ1-4; D gene uncertain. The V gene lost 3 bases and the J gene lost 9 bases, with 8 bases spanning the gap. There are 12 residues in the CDR3. In germline, CDR1 is LNHDA, CDR2 SQIVND (reference sequence). As DNA, the CDR3 is TGTGCCAGTAGTATCCTTGACCAAAAACTGTTTTTT. As protein: CASSILDQKLFF.

The rearrangement links TRBV24-1 to TRBJ2-7; D might be TRBD2 (6 bases). Per the germline V gene, CDR1 is KGHDR and CDR2 is SFDVKD. Trimming cost V 3 bases and J 9 bases, with 14 bases left between them. The CDR3 covers 13 residues. Written as DNA, the CDR3 is TGTGCCACCAGTGATGGGGGAGGTTATCGGCAGTACTTC. Translation: CATSDGGGYRQYF.

The genes are TRBV7-7 and TRBJ2-1, with D unclear. The CDR3 spans 14 residues. CDR1 and CDR2 (germline): SSHAT, FNYEAQ (reference sequence). CDR3 in DNA: TGTGCTAGGGCTTCCAGTAAACCGTGCAATGAGCAGTTCTTC. Translation gives CARASSKPCNEQFF.

As DNA, the CDR3 is TGTGCCAGCAGCAACTCAGAGCCGAACACCGGGGAGCTGTTTTTT. Protein sequence: CASSNSEPNTGELFF. The chain couples TRBV21-1 to TRBJ2-2. TRBV21-1 is listed as a pseudogene. The CDR3 is 15 residues long.

The rearrangement uses TRBV28 and TRBJ1-2, with TRBD1 identical over 10 bases. With V trimmed by 5 bases and J by 4 bases, 7 bases remained unmatched. Germline-derived CDR1 and CDR2 are MDHEN and SYDVKM. The CDR3 sequence is 15 residues long. Here the CDR3 DNA reads TGTGCCAGCAGTCTAACCTGGGACAGGGGCTATGGCTACACCTTC. Translation: CASSLTWDRGYGYTF.

The table lists this clonotype with many counts. The chain is built from TRBV18 and TRBJ2-1; D is perhaps TRBD1 (6 bases). V was trimmed by 3 bases and J by 7 bases, leaving 7 bases between them. The CDR3 totals 12 residues. The germline gives CDR1 KGHSH, CDR2 LQKENI. The CDR3, as DNA: TGTGCCAGCTCACCGCAGGGGAATGAGCAGTTCTTC. Amino acid sequence: CASSPQGNEQFF.

This clonotype came up a few times. The rearrangement joins TRBV10-3 to TRBJ2-7; perhaps TRBD2 as D (5 bases). In germline, CDR1 is ENHRY, CDR2 SYGVKD. V was shortened by 6 bases and J by 5 bases, with 17 bases between the two germline ends. This CDR3 comprises 14 residues. The CDR3 bases are TGTGCCATCAGCGGTACGGCCGCCGGGGACGAGCAGTACTTC. Translation gives CAISGTAAGDEQYF.

The chain employs TRBV6-5 and TRBJ2-1; the D is unclear. The V end lost 5 bases, the J end lost 2 bases, and 19 bases lay between the germline ends. Germline V lookup: CDR1 MNHEY, CDR2 SVGAGI. This CDR3 has 17 residues. CDR3 coding DNA: TGTGCCAGCAGTGATCATTGGACGTCGAGCGCCTACAATGAGCAGTTCTTC. Translating gives CASSDHWTSSAYNEQFF.